Below, 25 T cell receptor beta chains from the same sample are listed, as sequenced in a study of T-cell reconstitution after alpha-beta-depleted transplantation in children. Unique molecular identifiers were built into the TCRbeta library. TCRdb re-called the PCR reads through MiXCR, storing one row per CDR3 protein. The table lists around 680,000 distinct CDR3 sequences, roughly 15% of them singletons. The starting material was PBMCs from the stem cell graft donor, obtained from the stem cell graft. These receptors were collected from a human donor who donated a stem cell graft to a child with acute myeloid leukemia.

This chain links TRBV5-1 with TRBJ1-1, with 10 bases aligning to TRBD1. The CDR3 has 15 residues. The J segment lost 3 bases and the V segment lost 5 bases, leaving 7 bases of the junction unmatched. Germline-derived CDR1 and CDR2 are SGHRS and YFSETQ. CDR3 residues: CASRVTGTGDTEAFF. The CDR3 bases are TGCGCCAGCAGGGTAACCGGGACAGGGGACACTGAAGCTTTCTTT.

A note on this clonotype: At one of its ends the junction is not consistent with the germline gene, which may arise from a read error. The rearrangement joins TRBV5-1 to TRBJ2-3, with D possibly being TRBD1 (6 bases). The germline gives CDR1 SGHRS, CDR2 YFSETQ. This CDR3 contains 15 residues. The CDR3 coding sequence is TGCGCCAGCGGCTTGCAGGACAGTAGCACAGATACGCAGTATTTT. Residues: CASGLQDSSTDTQYF. Supplemented by reference TRBV5-1 and TRBJ2-3, the full variable domain reads KAGVTQTPRYLIKTRGQQVTLSCSPISGHRSVSWYQQTPGQGLQFLFEYFSETQRNKGNFPGRFSGRQFSNSRSEMNVSTLELGDSALYLCASGLQDSSTDTQYFGPGTRLTVL.

The chain couples TRBV28 to TRBJ1-2; no definite D call. Germline lookup yields CDR1 MDHEN and CDR2 SYDVKM. V gave up 4 bases and J gave up 2 bases, with 17 bases separating them. The CDR3 spans 16 residues. The CDR3 region has the DNA TGTGCCAGCAGTTGGACCGTCACTATCTCGAACTATGGCTACACCTTC. Residues: CASSWTVTISNYGYTF.

Of note for this clonotype: The junction shows a germline mismatch at one end, possibly a read error. The J gene is TRBJ1-1, the V gene TRBV24-1, with a possible D match to TRBD1 (5 bases). Germline CDR1 and CDR2: KGHDR and SFDVKD. CDR3 length: 13 residues. DNA for the CDR3: TGTGCCGCCAGGCGGGGGGAGAACACTGAAGCTTTCTTT. Translation: CAARRGENTEAFF.

This clonotype has a count of ten or more. The chain carries TRBV29-1 and TRBJ2-1; 9 bases map to TRBD1. The CDR3 is 14 residues long. Germline V gene sequence: CDR1 SQVTM, CDR2 ANQGSEA. The junction had 13 bases not matched to a gene; V was cut back by 7 bases and J by 9 bases. The CDR3 is CSAFRGQGTSEQFF. In nucleotides, the CDR3 is TGCAGCGCCTTTAGGGGACAGGGAACAAGTGAGCAGTTCTTC.

This clonotype was seen a few times. The CDR3 protein is CASSGQIYGYTF. For the CDR3, the DNA is TGTGCCAGCAGTGGGCAGATATATGGCTACACCTTC. J is TRBJ1-2 and V is TRBV6-1; D not resolved. Germline values: CDR1 MNHNS, CDR2 SASEGT. The CDR3 loop spans 12 amino acids. V lost 4 bases and J lost 5, with 8 bases in between.

This clonotype was seen ten or more times. The CDR3 here is CASSTWTGQGAYEQYF. The DNA of the CDR3 is TGTGCCAGCAGCACCTGGACGGGACAGGGGGCCTACGAGCAGTACTTC. This chain uses TRBV7-8 with TRBJ2-7, with 11 bases fitting TRBD1. CDR1 SGHVS and CDR2 FQNEAQ come from the germline V gene. V gave up 5 bases and J gave up 2 bases; unmatched junction bases: 8. The CDR3 totals 16 residues.

A few counts support this clonotype. The J gene is TRBJ2-1, the V gene TRBV7-2; 9 bases map to TRBD1. Trimming at V came to 2 bases and at J to 5 bases, leaving 4 bases not matched to a gene. In germline, CDR1 is SGHTA, CDR2 FQGNSA. The CDR3 contains 15 residues. The CDR3 loop is CASSLTRQGDNEQFF. CDR3 nucleotides: TGTGCCAGCAGCTTAACGAGACAGGGGGACAATGAGCAGTTCTTC.

This clonotype was found a few times. The chain employs TRBV5-6 and TRBJ2-2; D possibly corresponds to TRBD1 (5 bases). The CDR3 extends over 15 amino acids. Germline values: CDR1 SGHDT, CDR2 YYEEEE. Trimming took off 5 bases at V and 6 bases at J, with 17 bases between the two ends. The CDR3 region is CASSPDISLPGELFF. In DNA form, the CDR3 reads TGTGCCAGCAGTCCGGACATATCCCTCCCCGGGGAGCTGTTTTTT.

This chain uses TRBV15 with TRBJ2-1, with D perhaps matching TRBD1 (5 bases). The CDR3 consists of 14 residues. The germline V and J ends were trimmed by 0 bases and 6 bases, with 9 bases remaining between them. Germline values: CDR1 LNHNV, CDR2 YYDKDF (reference sequence). DNA for the CDR3: TGTGCCACCAGCAGAGATCGACAGTCCAATGAGCAGTTCTTC. It specifies CATSRDRQSNEQFF.

This clonotype came up a few times. The chain combines TRBV5-6 with TRBJ1-1, with 12 bases fitting TRBD1. Germline-derived CDR1 and CDR2 are SGHDT and YYEEEE. V shed 0 bases and J 1 base; nucleotides not matched to a gene: 4. The CDR3 runs 17 residues. The CDR3, as DNA: TGTGCCAGCAGCTTGGGCGGGACAGGGGGCGGGAACACTGAAGCTTTCTTT. Protein sequence: CASSLGGTGGGNTEAFF.

In its sample, this clonotype was seen many times. The CDR3 sequence: CASSSAWGAGRYNEQFF. CDR3 coding DNA: TGTGCCAGCAGCTCTGCCTGGGGGGCAGGGAGGTACAATGAGCAGTTCTTC. The V gene is TRBV7-2, the J gene TRBJ2-1; D may match TRBD1 or TRBD2 (6 bases each). The CDR3 is made up of 17 amino acids. Germline loops: CDR1 SGHTA, CDR2 FQGNSA. Trimming left V 4 bases short and J 4 bases short, with 20 bases between.

The genes are TRBV4-2 and TRBJ1-1; TRBD1 matches 10 bases. The ends lost 4 bases at V and 1 base at J; junction bases unmatched: 9. The CDR3 contains 17 residues. CDR1 is LGHNA and CDR2 is YNFKEQ in the germline V gene. CDR3 in DNA: TGTGCCAGCAGCCGTAGGGGGACAGGGGAGAGGAACACTGAAGCTTTCTTT. It is translated as CASSRRGTGERNTEAFF.

This clonotype was found many times. The chain combines TRBV20-1 with TRBJ1-6; 9 bases map to TRBD1. V lost 5 bases, J lost 3 bases, and 8 bases stayed unmatched. Germline V lookup: CDR1 DFQATT, CDR2 SNEGSKA (reference sequence). The CDR3 has 16 residues. CDR3 sequence reads: CSARSNRGRYNSPLHF. The DNA for the CDR3 is TGCAGTGCTCGTAGTAACAGGGGGCGCTATAATTCACCCCTCCACTTT.

This sequence joins TRBV20-1 and TRBJ1-6, with TRBD1 identical over 7 bases. CDR1 and CDR2 (germline): DFQATT, SNEGSKA (reference sequence). The CDR3 contains 14 residues. V lost 6 bases and J lost 5; bases outside the gene matches: 7. CDR3 nucleotide sequence: TGCAGTGCCCCCGGGACAGCAAATAATTCACCCCTCCACTTT. It yields the protein CSAPGTANNSPLHF.

J is TRBJ2-3 and V is TRBV5-4; TRBD2 matches at 7 bases. CDR1 and CDR2 (germline): SGHNT, YYREEE (reference sequence). The CDR3 has 16 residues. The V segment lost 4 bases and the J segment 1 base; nucleotides outside the gene matches: 9. CDR3 nucleotide sequence: TGTGCCAGCAGCGGAATCGCGGGGGACGGCACAGATACGCAGTATTTT. Protein product: CASSGIAGDGTDTQYF. Drawing the rest from reference TRBV5-4 and TRBJ2-3, the complete variable domain is ETGVTQSPTHLIKTRGQQVTLRCSSQSGHNTVSWYQQALGQGPQFIFQYYREEENGRGNFPPRFSGLQFPNYSSELNVNALELDDSALYLCASSGIAGDGTDTQYFGPGTRLTVL.

This clonotype was seen at least ten times. This sequence joins TRBV20-1 and TRBJ2-3, with D perhaps TRBD2 (5 bases). V was pared by 2 bases and J by 4 bases, with 7 bases between. Germline CDR1 reads DFQATT; CDR2 reads SNEGSKA (reference sequence). The CDR3 is 12 residues long. CDR3 region: CSARKAADTQYF. For the CDR3, the DNA is TGCAGTGCTAGAAAAGCGGCAGATACGCAGTATTTT.

This clonotype was observed many times. One end of the junction is discordant with germline, which a read error may explain. V usage is TRBV7-8 and J usage is TRBJ1-1; TRBD1 might be the D (5 bases). Germline CDR1 reads SGHVS; CDR2 reads FQNEAQ. The CDR3 length is 15 residues. In nucleotides, the CDR3 is TGTGCCAGCAGGTTAGTCTCCGGGGCGAACACTGAAGCTTTCTTT. It is translated as CASRLVSGANTEAFF.

This clonotype was seen at least ten times. In DNA, the CDR3 is TGCAGCGTACTCCGGGGGGGCGGCAATGAGCAGTTCTTC. Translated: CSVLRGGGNEQFF. The rearrangement links TRBV29-1 to TRBJ2-1, with 8 bases lining up with TRBD2. V shed 6 bases and J 6 bases; nucleotides not matched to a gene: 7. Germline CDR1 reads SQVTM; CDR2 reads ANQGSEA. This CDR3 region has 13 residues.

This rearrangement joins TRBV12-3 or TRBV12-4 to TRBJ2-2, with TRBD1 matching 9 bases. The J segment lost 6 bases and the V segment lost 6 bases, leaving 8 bases of the junction unmatched. This CDR3 has 15 residues. The CDR3 DNA follows: TGTGCCAGCAGCACAGGACAGGGGTTGCCCGGGGAGCTGTTTTTT. Encoded protein: CASSTGQGLPGELFF.

This clonotype was recorded many times. V and J are TRBV30 and TRBJ2-5; 9 bases line up with TRBD1. The CDR3 extends over 15 amino acids. J lost 2 bases, V lost 0 bases, and 4 bases had no gene match. Germline-derived CDR1 and CDR2 are GTSNPN and SVGIG (reference sequence). This CDR3 reads CAWSVGTGPQETQYF. The CDR3 DNA follows: TGTGCCTGGAGTGTAGGGACAGGGCCGCAAGAGACCCAGTACTTC.

This clonotype showed up many times. The chain has TRBV20-1 and TRBJ1-4; 9 bases map to TRBD1. J gave up 8 bases and V 6 bases, and 7 bases lay outside the gene matches. Germline values: CDR1 DFQATT, CDR2 SNEGSKA (reference sequence). The CDR3 has 13 residues. As DNA, the CDR3 is TGCAGTGCGGAGTGGGGACAGGGAGAAAAACTGTTTTTT. Translating it yields CSAEWGQGEKLFF.

This clonotype was picked up many times. The gene calls are TRBV10-3 and TRBJ1-5; 7 bases agree with TRBD1. The V and J ends lost 2 bases and 5 bases, in that order; junction bases with no gene match: 6. The CDR3 is 15 amino acids. Looked up from germline, CDR1 is ENHRY and CDR2 is SYGVKD. The CDR3 is CAISEGAGGDQPQHF. The CDR3 region has the DNA TGTGCCATCAGTGAGGGGGCAGGGGGAGATCAGCCCCAGCATTTT.

This clonotype was seen once. A read error may be the cause here, since a much bigger clone is one base away. The genes are TRBV4-3 and TRBJ2-7, with D perhaps given as TRBD1 or TRBD2 (5 bases each). The CDR3 has 13 residues. Deletions cut 4 bases from V and 9 bases from J, with 16 bases between. Germline lookup yields CDR1 LGHNA and CDR2 YSLEER. This CDR3 is CASSPERDGRQYF. CDR3 sequence (DNA): TGCGCCAGCAGCCCAGAACGGGACGGGCGGCAGTACTTC.

This rearrangement joins TRBV20-1 to TRBJ2-3; 8 bases align to TRBD2. V lost 5 bases and J lost 5; bases outside the gene matches: 12. This CDR3 spans 15 amino acids. CDR1 DFQATT and CDR2 SNEGSKA come from the germline V gene (reference sequence). CDR3 region: CSAANPGGARDTQYF. The DNA for the CDR3 is TGCAGTGCTGCTAACCCCGGGGGGGCGAGAGATACGCAGTATTTT.